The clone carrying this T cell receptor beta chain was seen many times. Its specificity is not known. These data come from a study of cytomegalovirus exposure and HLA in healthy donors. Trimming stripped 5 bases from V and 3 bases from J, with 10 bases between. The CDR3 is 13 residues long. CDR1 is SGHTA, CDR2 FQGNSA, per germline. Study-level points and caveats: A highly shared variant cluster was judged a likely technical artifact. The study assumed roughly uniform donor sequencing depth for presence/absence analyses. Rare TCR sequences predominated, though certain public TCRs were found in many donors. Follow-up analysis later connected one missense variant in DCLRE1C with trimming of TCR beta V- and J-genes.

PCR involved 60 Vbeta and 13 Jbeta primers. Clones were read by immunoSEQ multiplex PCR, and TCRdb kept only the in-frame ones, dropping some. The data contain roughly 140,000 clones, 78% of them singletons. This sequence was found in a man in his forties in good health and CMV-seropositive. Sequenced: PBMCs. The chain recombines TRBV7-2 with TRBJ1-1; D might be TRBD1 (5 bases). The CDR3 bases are TGTGCCAGCAGCGCACAGGATTACACTGAAGCTTTCTTT. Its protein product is CASSAQDYTEAFF.